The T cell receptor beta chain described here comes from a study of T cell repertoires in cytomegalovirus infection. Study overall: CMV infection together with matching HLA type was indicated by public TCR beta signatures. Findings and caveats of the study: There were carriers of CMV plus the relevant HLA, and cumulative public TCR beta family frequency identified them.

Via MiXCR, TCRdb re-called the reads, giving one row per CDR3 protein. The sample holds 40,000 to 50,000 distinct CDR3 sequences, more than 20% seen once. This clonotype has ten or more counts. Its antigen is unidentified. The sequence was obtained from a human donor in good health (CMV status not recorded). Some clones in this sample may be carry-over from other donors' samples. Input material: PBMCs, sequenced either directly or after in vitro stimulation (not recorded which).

This CDR3 reads CASSFGSGSYNEQFF. The CDR3 region has the DNA TGTGCCAGCAGCTTTGGAAGCGGGAGCTACAATGAGCAGTTCTTC. The chain employs TRBV11-2 and TRBJ2-1; TRBD2 aligns across 8 bases. CDR1 and CDR2 (germline): SGHAT, FQNNGV. Trimming cost V 3 bases and J 3 bases; bases outside gene matches: 4. This CDR3 is built from 15 residues.